The clone carrying this T cell receptor beta chain was found once. No antigen is known for it. The V gene's germline CDR1 is LGHNA and CDR2 YNFKEQ. CDR3 size: 16 residues. Trimming took 1 base from V and 5 from J, leaving 14 bases between them. The sample belongs to a study of OX40 agonist ivuxolimab in advanced cancers. Study observations and caveats: At 0.1 to 3.0 mg/kg and by week 6, CD4+ and CD8+ T cells in the blood had expanded clonally. The work left the antigen specificity of expanded peripheral T cells undetermined.

The protocol was immunoSEQ multiplex PCR, while the TCRdb copy is restricted to in-frame clones and leaves out a portion. The profile shows approximately 80,000 clones, around nine tenths of them singletons. This sample comprised CD4+ or CD8+ T cells sorted from blood, obtained in a trial of the OX40 agonist ivuxolimab. This sequence joins TRBV4-2 and TRBJ1-4; maybe TRBD1 (5 bases). This clonotype was sampled from an adult with an advanced solid tumor such as melanoma, head and neck, liver or kidney cancer. This chain's CDR3 is CASSQGKFGGNEKLFF. CDR3 coding DNA: TGTGCCAGCAGCCAAGGGAAATTCGGGGGAAATGAAAAACTGTTTTTT.